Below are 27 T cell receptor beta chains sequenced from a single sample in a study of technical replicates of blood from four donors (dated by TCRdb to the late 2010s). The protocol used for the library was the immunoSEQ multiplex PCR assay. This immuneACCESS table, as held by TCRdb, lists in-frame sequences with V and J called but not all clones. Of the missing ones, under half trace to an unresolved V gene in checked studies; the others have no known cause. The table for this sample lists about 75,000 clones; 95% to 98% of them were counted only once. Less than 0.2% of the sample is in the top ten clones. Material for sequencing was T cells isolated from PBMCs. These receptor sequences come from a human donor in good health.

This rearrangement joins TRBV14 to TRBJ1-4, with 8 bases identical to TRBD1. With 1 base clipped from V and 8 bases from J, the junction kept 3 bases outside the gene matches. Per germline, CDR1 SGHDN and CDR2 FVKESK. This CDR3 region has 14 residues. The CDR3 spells CASSQGTGYEKLFF. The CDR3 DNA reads TGTGCCAGCAGCCAAGGGACAGGGTACGAAAAACTGTTTTTT. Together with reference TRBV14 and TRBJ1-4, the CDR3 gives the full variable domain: EAGVTQFPSHSVIEKGQTVTLRCDPISGHDNLYWYRRVMGKEIKFLLHFVKESKQDESGMPNNRFLAERTGGTYSTLKVQPAELEDSGVYFCASSQGTGYEKLFFGSGTQLSVL.

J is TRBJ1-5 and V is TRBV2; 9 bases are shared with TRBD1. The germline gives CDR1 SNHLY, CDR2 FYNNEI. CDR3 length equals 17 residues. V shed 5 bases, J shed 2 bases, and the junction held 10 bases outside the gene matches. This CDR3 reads CASSWGQGEVGNQPQHF. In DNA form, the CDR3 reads TGTGCCAGCAGTTGGGGACAGGGAGAGGTGGGCAATCAGCCCCAGCATTTT.

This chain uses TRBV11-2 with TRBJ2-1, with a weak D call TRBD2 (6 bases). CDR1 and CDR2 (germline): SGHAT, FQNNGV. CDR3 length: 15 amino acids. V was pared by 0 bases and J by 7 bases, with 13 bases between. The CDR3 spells CASSLDPGGKNEQFF. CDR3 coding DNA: TGTGCCAGCAGCTTAGATCCCGGGGGTAAGAATGAGCAGTTCTTC.

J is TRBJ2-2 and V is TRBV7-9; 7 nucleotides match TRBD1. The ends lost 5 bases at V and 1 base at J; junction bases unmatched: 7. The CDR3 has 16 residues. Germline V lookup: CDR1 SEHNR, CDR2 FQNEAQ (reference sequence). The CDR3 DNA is TGTGCCAGCAGCACCCGGACAGGAGAGAACACCGGGGAGCTGTTTTTT. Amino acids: CASSTRTGENTGELFF.

CDR3 residues: CASSIIWGQNEQFF. As DNA, the CDR3 is TGTGCCAGTAGTATAATCTGGGGCCAAAATGAGCAGTTCTTC. The chain uses TRBV19 and TRBJ2-1; perhaps TRBD1 as D (5 bases). The germline V and J ends were trimmed by 2 bases and 7 bases, with 12 bases remaining between them. The CDR3 is 14 amino acids. In germline, CDR1 is LNHDA, CDR2 SQIVND (reference sequence).

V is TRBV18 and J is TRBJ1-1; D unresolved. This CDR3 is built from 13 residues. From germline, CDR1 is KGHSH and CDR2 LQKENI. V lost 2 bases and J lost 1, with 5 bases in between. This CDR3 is CASSPTRNTEAFF. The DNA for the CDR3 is TGTGCCAGCTCACCAACAAGGAACACTGAAGCTTTCTTT.

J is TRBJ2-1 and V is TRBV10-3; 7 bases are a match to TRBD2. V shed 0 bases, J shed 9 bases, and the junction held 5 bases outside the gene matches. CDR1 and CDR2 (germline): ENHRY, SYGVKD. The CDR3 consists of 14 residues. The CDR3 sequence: CAISESREFGEQFF. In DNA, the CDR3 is TGTGCCATCAGTGAGTCGCGGGAGTTCGGTGAGCAGTTCTTC.

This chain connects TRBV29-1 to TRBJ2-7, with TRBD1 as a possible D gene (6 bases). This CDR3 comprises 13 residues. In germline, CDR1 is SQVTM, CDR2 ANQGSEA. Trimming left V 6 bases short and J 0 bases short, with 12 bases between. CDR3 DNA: TGCAGCGTCTACGACAGGAACTCCTACGAGCAGTACTTC. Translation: CSVYDRNSYEQYF.

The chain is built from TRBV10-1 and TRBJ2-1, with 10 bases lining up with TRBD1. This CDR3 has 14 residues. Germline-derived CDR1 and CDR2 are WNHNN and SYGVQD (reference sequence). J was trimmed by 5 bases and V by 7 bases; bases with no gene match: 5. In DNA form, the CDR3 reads TGCGCCAGCATGGGGACAGGGGTGGACAATGAGCAGTTCTTC. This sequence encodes CASMGTGVDNEQFF.

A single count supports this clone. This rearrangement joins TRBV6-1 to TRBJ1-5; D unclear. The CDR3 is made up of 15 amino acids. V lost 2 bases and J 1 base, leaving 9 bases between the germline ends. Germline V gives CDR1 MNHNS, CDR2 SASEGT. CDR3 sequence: CASSEYGQSNQPQHF. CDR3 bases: TGTGCCAGCAGTGAATATGGGCAGAGCAATCAGCCCCAGCATTTT.

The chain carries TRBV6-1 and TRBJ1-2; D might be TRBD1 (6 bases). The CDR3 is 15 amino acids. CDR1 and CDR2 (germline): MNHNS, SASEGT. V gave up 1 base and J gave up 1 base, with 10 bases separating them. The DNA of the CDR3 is TGTGCCAGCAGTGAAGTAGCACAGGGTAACTATGGCTACACCTTC. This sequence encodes CASSEVAQGNYGYTF.

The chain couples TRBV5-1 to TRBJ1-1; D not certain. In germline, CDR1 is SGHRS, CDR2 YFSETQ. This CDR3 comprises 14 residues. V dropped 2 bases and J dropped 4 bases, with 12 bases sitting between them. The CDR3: CASSLDILSTEAFF. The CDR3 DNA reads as TGCGCCAGCAGCTTAGACATCTTGAGCACTGAAGCTTTCTTT. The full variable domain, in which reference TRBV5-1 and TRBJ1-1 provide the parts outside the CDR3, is KAGVTQTPRYLIKTRGQQVTLSCSPISGHRSVSWYQQTPGQGLQFLFEYFSETQRNKGNFPGRFSGRQFSNSRSEMNVSTLELGDSALYLCASSLDILSTEAFFGQGTRLTVV.

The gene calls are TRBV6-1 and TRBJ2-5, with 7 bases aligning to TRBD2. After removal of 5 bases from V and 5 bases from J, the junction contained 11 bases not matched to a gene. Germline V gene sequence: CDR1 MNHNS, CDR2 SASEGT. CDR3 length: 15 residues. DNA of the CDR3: TGTGCCAGCAGTTTGATACCCGGGGGAGGGGAGACCCAGTACTTC. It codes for CASSLIPGGGETQYF.

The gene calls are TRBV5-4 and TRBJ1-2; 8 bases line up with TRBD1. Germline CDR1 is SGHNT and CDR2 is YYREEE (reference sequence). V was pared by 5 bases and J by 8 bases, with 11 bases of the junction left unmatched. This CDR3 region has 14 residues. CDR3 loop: CASSPDRGSIGYTF. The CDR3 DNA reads TGTGCCAGCAGTCCTGACAGGGGCTCTATCGGCTACACCTTC.

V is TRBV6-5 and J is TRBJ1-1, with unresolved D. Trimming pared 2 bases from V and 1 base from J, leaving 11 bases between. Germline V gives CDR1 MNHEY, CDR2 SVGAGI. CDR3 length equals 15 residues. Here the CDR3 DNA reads TGTGCCAGCAGTTACGGGCCCCTGGGGAACACTGAAGCTTTCTTT. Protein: CASSYGPLGNTEAFF.

The CDR3 loop is CAINGGLSTDTQYF. The CDR3, as DNA: TGTGCCATCAATGGTGGGCTAAGCACAGATACGCAGTATTTT. The chain couples TRBV10-3 to TRBJ2-3; the D is unclear. V lost 7 bases and J 0 bases, leaving 11 bases between the germline ends. CDR1 is ENHRY and CDR2 is SYGVKD in the germline V gene. This CDR3 contains 14 residues.

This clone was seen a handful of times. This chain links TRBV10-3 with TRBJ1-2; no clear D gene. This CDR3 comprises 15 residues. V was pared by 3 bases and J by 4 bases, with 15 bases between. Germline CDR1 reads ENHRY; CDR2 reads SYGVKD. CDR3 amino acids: CAISDPGGGSYGYTF. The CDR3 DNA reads TGTGCCATCAGTGATCCCGGAGGCGGGTCCTATGGCTACACCTTC.

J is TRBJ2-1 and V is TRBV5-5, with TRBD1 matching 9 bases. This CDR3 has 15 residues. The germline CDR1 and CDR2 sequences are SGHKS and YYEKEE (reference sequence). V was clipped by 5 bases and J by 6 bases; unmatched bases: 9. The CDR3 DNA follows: TGTGCCAGCAGGATGGAGACAGGGGGGTCCAATGAGCAGTTCTTC. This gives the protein CASRMETGGSNEQFF.

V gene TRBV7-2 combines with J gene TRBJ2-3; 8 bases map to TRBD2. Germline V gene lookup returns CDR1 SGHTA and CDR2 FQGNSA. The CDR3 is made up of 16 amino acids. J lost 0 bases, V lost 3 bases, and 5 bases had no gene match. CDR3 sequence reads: CASSFWLAGSTDTQYF. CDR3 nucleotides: TGTGCCAGCAGCTTTTGGTTAGCGGGGAGCACAGATACGCAGTATTTT.

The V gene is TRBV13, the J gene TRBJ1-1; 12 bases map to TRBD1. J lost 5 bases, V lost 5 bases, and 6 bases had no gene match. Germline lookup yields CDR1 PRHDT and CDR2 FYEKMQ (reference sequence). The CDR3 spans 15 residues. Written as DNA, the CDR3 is TGTGCCAGCAGCAACACGGGACAGGGGGCGACTGAAGCTTTCTTT. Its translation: CASSNTGQGATEAFF.

CDR3 amino acids: CASSPPVGQGGFEQYF. The CDR3 bases are TGTGCCAGCTCACCCCCGGTAGGACAGGGGGGTTTCGAGCAGTACTTC. The J gene is TRBJ2-7, the V gene TRBV18, with 10 bases aligning to TRBD1. V trimming: 3 bases; J trimming: 6 bases; junction bases outside the gene matches: 11. The CDR3 has 16 amino acids. Germline loops: CDR1 KGHSH, CDR2 LQKENI.

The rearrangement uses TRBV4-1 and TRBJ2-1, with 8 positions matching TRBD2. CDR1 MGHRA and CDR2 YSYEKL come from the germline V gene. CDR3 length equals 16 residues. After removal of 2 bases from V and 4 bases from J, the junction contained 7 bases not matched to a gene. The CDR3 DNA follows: TGCGCCAGCAGCCAATCCCCCAGCGGGAGTTACAATGAGCAGTTCTTC. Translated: CASSQSPSGSYNEQFF.

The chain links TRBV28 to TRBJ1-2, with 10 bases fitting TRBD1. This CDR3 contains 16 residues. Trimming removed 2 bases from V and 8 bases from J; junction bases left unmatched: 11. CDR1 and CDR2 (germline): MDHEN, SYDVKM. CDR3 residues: CASSLPGQGSRGGYTF. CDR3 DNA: TGTGCCAGCAGTTTACCGGGACAGGGGTCCCGCGGGGGCTACACCTTC.

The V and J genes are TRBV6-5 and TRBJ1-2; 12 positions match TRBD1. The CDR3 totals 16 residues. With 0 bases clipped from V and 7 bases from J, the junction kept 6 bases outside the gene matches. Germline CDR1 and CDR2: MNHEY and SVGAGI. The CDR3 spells CASSYSFGTGGSGYTF. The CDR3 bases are TGTGCCAGCAGTTACTCCTTCGGGACAGGGGGCTCTGGCTACACCTTC.

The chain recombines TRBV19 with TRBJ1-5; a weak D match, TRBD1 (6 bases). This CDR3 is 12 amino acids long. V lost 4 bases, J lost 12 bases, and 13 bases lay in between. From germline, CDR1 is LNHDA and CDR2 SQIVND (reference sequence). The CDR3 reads CASSTTDRLQHF. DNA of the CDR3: TGTGCCAGTAGTACAACAGACAGGCTCCAGCATTTT.

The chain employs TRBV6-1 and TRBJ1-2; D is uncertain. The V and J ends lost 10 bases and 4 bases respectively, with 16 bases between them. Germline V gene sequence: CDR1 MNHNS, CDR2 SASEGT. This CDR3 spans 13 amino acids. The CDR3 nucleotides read TGTGCCACACAGAATAACCCACTCTATGGCTACACCTTC. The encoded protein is CATQNNPLYGYTF.

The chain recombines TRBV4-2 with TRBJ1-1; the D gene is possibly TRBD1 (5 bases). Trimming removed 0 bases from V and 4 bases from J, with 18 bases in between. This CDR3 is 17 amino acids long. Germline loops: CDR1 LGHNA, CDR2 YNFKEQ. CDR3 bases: TGTGCCAGCAGCCAAGATACCATGTTCGCAGGGCGCACTGAAGCTTTCTTT. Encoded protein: CASSQDTMFAGRTEAFF.